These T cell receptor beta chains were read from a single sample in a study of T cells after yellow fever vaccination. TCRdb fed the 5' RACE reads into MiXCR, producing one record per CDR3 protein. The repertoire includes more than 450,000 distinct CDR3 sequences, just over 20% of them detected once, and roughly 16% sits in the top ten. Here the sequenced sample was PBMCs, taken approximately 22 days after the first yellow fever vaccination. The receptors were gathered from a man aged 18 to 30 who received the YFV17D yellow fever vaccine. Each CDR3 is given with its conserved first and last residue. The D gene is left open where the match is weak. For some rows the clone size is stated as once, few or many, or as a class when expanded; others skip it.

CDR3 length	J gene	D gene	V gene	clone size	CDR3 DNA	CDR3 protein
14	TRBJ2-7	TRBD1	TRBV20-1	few	TGCAGTGCTAGCCTTCGGGACAGGGGCGACGAGCAGTACTTC	CSASLRDRGDEQYF
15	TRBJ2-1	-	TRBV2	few	TGTGCCAGCAGTGACGGGCCTAGCTCCTACAATGAGCAGTTCTTC	CASSDGPSSYNEQFF
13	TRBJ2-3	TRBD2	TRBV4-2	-	TGTGCCAGCTACGGGGGGGGCGTAGATACGCAGTATTTT	CASYGGGVDTQYF
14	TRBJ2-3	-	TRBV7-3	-	TGTGCCAGCAGCCACCGGGGGCCTTTGGATACGCAGTATTTT	CASSHRGPLDTQYF
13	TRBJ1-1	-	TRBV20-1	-	TGCAGTGCTATTGACAGCTGGAACACTGAAGCTTTCTTT	CSAIDSWNTEAFF
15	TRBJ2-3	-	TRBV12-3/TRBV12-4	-	TGTGCCAGCAGTAGGAGCAGGGTAGAATCAGATACGCAGTATTTT	CASSRSRVESDTQYF
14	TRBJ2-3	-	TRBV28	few	TGTGCCAGCAGTTTAGATGTTAGCACAGATACGCAGTATTTT	CASSLDVSTDTQYF
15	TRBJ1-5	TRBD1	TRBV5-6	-	TGTGCCAGCAGCGGGATGGGACAGGGGAATCAGCCCCAGCATTTT	CASSGMGQGNQPQHF
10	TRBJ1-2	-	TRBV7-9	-	TGTGCCAGCAGCTTCGATGGCTACACCTTC	CASSFDGYTF
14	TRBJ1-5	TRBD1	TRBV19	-	TGTGCCAGTAGCACCGACAGGGGCGCAGGGCCCCAGCATTTT	CASSTDRGAGPQHF
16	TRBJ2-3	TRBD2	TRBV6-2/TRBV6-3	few	TGTGCCAGCAGTTACTCGGCGGGGGAGAGCACAGATACGCAGTATTTT	CASSYSAGESTDTQYF
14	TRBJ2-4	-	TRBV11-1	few	TGTGCCAGCAGCTTAGTCTCCGGAGTGGGCATTCAGTACTTC	CASSLVSGVGIQYF
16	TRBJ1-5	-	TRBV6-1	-	TGTGCCAGCAGTGAACCCCGCTATCTGAGCAATCAGCCCCAGCATTTT	CASSEPRYLSNQPQHF
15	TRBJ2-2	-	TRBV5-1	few	TGCGCCAGCAGCTTGGAGATAGCCGTCACCGGGGAGCTGTTTTTT	CASSLEIAVTGELFF
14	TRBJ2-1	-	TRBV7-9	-	TGTGCCATCGGCCCCGGGGGGCTTTACAATGAGCAGTTCTTC	CAIGPGGLYNEQFF
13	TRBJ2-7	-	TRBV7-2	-	TGTGCCAGCAGCCCCGGGACGGGGGCTGTGCAGTACTTC	CASSPGTGAVQYF
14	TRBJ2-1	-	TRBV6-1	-	TGTGCCAGCAGTGAAATACAGGGTAACAATGAGCAGTTCTTC	CASSEIQGNNEQFF
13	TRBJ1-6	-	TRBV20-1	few	TGCAGTGCTAGGGCTGGGAATAATTCACCCCTCCACTTT	CSARAGNNSPLHF
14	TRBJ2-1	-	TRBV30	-	TGTGCCTGGAATATCGGGACACATTACAATGAGCAGTTCTTC	CAWNIGTHYNEQFF
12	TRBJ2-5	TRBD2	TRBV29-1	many	TGCAGCGTTGGGACTAGCGGAGAGACCCAGTACTTC	CSVGTSGETQYF
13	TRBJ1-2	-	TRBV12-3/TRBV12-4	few	TGTGCCAGCAAACGAACGACTAGTTATGGCTACACCTTC	CASKRTTSYGYTF
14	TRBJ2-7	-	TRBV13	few	TGTGCCAGCAGCCCCTACACCAGCTCCTACGAGCAGTACTTC	CASSPYTSSYEQYF
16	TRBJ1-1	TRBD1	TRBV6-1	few	TGTGCCAGCACCCCCCAAGGGGGCCTCATGAACACTGAAGCTTTCTTT	CASTPQGGLMNTEAFF
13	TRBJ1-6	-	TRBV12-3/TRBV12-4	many	TGTGCCAGCAGCCCTGGCGCGAATTCACCCCTCCACTTT	CASSPGANSPLHF
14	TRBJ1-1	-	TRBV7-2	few	TGTGCCAGCAGCTCCCGGGGGGGACTAACTGAAGCTTTCTTT	CASSSRGGLTEAFF
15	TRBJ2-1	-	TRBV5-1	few	TGCGCCAGCAGCTTGGCCGAGCGGAACTACAATGAGCAGTTCTTC	CASSLAERNYNEQFF